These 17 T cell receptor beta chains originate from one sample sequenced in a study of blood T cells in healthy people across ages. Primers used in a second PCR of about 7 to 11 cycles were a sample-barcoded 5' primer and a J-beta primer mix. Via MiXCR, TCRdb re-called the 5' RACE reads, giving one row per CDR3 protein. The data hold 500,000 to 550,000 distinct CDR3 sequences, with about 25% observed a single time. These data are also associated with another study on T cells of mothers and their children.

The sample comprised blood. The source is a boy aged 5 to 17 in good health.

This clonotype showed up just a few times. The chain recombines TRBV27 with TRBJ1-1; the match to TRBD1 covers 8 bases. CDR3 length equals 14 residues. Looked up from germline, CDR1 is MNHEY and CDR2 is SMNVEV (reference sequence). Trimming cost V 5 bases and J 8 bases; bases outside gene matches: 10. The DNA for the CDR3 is TGTGCCAGCAGTCCTGCGGGCAGGGGGCCGGAAGCTTTCTTT. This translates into CASSPAGRGPEAFF.

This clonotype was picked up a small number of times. CDR3 coding DNA: TGCGCCAGCAGCCAAGATCGGGGCGGGGGGGCCAAAGAGGCCAAAAACATTCAGTACTTC. This gives the protein CASSQDRGGGAKEAKNIQYF. The chain recombines TRBV4-3 with TRBJ2-4; 9 bases match TRBD2. The CDR3 is made up of 20 amino acids. CDR1 and CDR2 from the germline V gene are LGHNA and YSLEER. V was clipped by 0 bases and J by 1 base; unmatched bases: 13.

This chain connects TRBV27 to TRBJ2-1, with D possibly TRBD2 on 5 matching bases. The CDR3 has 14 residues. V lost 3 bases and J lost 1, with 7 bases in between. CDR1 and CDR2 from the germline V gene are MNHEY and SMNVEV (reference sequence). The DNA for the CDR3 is TGTGCCAGCAGTTTGAGGGAATCCTACAATGAGCAGTTCTTC. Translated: CASSLRESYNEQFF.

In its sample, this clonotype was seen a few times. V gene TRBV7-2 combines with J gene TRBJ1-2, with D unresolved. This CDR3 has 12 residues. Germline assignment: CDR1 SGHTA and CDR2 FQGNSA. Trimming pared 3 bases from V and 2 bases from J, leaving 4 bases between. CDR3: CASSFPNYGYTF. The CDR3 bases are TGTGCCAGCAGCTTCCCCAACTATGGCTACACCTTC. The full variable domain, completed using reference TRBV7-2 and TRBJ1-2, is GAGVSQSPSNKVTEKGKDVELRCDPISGHTALYWYRQSLGQGLEFLIYFQGNSAPDKSGLPSDRFSAERTGGSVSTLTIQRTQQEDSAVYLCASSFPNYGYTFGSGTRLTVV.

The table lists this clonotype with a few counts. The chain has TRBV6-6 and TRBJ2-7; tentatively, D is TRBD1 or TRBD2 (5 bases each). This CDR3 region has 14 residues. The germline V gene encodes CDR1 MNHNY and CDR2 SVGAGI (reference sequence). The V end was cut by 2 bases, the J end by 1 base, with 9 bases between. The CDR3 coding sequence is TGTGCCAGCAGTTACCGGGACCTGTCCTACGAGCAGTACTTC. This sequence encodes CASSYRDLSYEQYF.

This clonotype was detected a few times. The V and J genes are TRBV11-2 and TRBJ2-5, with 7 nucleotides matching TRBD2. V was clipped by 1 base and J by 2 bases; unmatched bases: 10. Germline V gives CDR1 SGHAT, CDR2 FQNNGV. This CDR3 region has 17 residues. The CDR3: CASSLAPFGGTQETQYF. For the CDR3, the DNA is TGTGCCAGCAGCTTAGCCCCTTTCGGGGGGACTCAAGAGACCCAGTACTTC.

CDR3 in amino acids: CASRSQGISYNEQFF. The CDR3 coding sequence is TGCGCCAGCAGGTCACAGGGCATCTCTTACAATGAGCAGTTCTTC. This chain uses TRBV5-1 with TRBJ2-1, with D perhaps TRBD1 (6 bases). The CDR3 contains 15 residues. V shed 5 bases and J shed 4 bases, with 16 bases lying between them. Per germline, CDR1 SGHRS and CDR2 YFSETQ.

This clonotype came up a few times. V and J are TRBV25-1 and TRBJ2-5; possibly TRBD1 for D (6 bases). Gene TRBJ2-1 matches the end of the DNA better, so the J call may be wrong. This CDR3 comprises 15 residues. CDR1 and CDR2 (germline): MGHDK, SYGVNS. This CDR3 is CASRGVRGYINEQFF. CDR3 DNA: TGTGCCAGCAGGGGGGTGAGGGGGTATATCAATGAGCAGTTCTTC.

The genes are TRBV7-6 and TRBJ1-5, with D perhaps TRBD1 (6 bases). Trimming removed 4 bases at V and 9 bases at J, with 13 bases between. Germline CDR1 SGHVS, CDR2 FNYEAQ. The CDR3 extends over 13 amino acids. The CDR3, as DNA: TGTGCCAGCAGCTCTTCGGGGGCTCGGCCCCAGCATTTT. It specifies CASSSSGARPQHF.

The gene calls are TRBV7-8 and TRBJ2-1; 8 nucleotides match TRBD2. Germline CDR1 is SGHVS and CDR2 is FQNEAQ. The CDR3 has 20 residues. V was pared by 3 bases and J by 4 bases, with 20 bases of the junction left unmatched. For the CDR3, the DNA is TGTGCCAGCAGCTTTATGGGGGGAGCAGCCCAGCGGGGGCTGTACAATGAGCAGTTCTTC. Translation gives CASSFMGGAAQRGLYNEQFF.

DNA for the CDR3: TGTGCCAGCAGCTTAATTAGCGGGGCCACAGATACGCAGTATTTT. Translation gives CASSLISGATDTQYF. This chain uses TRBV7-3 with TRBJ2-3, with 8 positions matching TRBD2. V was pared by 1 base and J by 2 bases, with 2 bases of the junction left unmatched. The germline V gene encodes CDR1 SGHTA and CDR2 FQGTGA. This CDR3 is 15 amino acids long.

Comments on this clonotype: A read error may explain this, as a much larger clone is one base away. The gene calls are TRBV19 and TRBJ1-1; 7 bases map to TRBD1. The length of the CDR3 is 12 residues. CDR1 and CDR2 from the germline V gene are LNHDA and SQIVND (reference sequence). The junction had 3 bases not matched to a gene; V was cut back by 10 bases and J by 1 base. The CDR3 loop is CATRQGNTEAFF. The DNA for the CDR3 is TGTGCCACCAGACAGGGGAACACTGAAGCTTTCTTT.

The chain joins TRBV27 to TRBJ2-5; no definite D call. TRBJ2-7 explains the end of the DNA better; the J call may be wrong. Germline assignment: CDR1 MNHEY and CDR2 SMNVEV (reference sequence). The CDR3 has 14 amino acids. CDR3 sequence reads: CASSLKGAGYEQYF. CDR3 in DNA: TGTGCCAGCAGCCTCAAGGGTGCCGGCTACGAGCAGTACTTC.

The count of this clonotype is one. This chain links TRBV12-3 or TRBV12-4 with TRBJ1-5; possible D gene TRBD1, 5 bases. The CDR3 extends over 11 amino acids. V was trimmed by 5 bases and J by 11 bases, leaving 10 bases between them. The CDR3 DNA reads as TGTGCCAGCAGTCAATGGGGCTCCCAGCATTTT. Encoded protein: CASSQWGSQHF.

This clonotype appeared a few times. The CDR3 protein is CASSQERGGRGANTEAFF. For the CDR3, the DNA is TGCGCCAGCAGCCAAGAAAGAGGGGGGAGGGGGGCGAACACTGAAGCTTTCTTT. J is TRBJ1-1 and V is TRBV4-3; possible D gene TRBD1, 6 bases. V lost 0 bases, J lost 1 base, and 18 bases lay in between. Germline V gene sequence: CDR1 LGHNA, CDR2 YSLEER. The length of the CDR3 is 18 residues.

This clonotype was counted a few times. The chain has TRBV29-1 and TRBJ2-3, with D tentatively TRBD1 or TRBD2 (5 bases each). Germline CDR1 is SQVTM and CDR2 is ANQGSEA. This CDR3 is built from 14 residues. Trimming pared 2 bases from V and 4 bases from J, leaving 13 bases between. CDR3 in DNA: TGCAGCGTTGAAAGTAGAGGGGTGGCAGATACGCAGTATTTT. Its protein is CSVESRGVADTQYF.

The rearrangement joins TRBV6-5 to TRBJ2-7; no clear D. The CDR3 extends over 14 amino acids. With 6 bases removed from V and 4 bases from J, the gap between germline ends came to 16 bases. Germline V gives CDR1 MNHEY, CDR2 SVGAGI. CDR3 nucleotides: TGTGCCAGCAGGGGGTCCCGAGGTCCTTACGAGCAGTACTTC. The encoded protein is CASRGSRGPYEQYF.